The 32 T cell receptor beta chains below were found in one sample sequenced in a study of T cells in Graves' hyperthyroidism and ophthalmopathy. TCR beta CDR3 regions were amplified from RNA transcripts. First-round RT-PCR targeting the TCR CDR3 was performed with the HTBI primer set. MiXCR was run by TCRdb on the multiplex PCR reads, yielding one entry per CDR3 protein. The sample includes hundreds of thousands of distinct CDR3 sequences, 20% to 25% of them seen just once. Specimen: blood. These receptors originate from a woman in her seventies with Graves' ophthalmopathy.

J is TRBJ2-5 and V is TRBV30; 8 bases line up with TRBD2. V trimming: 0 bases; J trimming: 5 bases; junction bases outside the gene matches: 8. Germline loops: CDR1 GTSNPN, CDR2 SVGIG (reference sequence). The CDR3 has 15 residues. In DNA form, the CDR3 reads TGTGCCTGGAGTGTCGGGGGGGGGGCTGGGGAGACCCAGTACTTC. This sequence encodes CAWSVGGGAGETQYF.

J is TRBJ1-6 and V is TRBV6-2 or TRBV6-3; D may be TRBD1 (5 bases). The CDR3 is 15 residues long. Trimming cost V 6 bases and J 7 bases, with 16 bases left between them. Germline V lookup: CDR1 MNHEY, CDR2 SVGEGT. The CDR3 protein is CASSRPGAGNSPLHF. The CDR3 bases are TGTGCCAGCAGCCGCCCCGGGGCGGGCAATTCACCCCTCCACTTT.

This clonotype has at least ten counts. The rearrangement links TRBV6-1 to TRBJ1-1, with D uncertain. Germline V CDR1 and CDR2: MNHNS, SASEGT. This CDR3 comprises 14 residues. The germline V and J ends were trimmed by 2 bases and 0 bases, with 7 bases remaining between them. The CDR3 loop is CASSELRMNTEAFF. The CDR3 DNA reads TGTGCCAGCAGTGAACTGCGTATGAACACTGAAGCTTTCTTT.

The chain couples TRBV16 to TRBJ1-4, with a weak D call TRBD1 (6 bases). V was clipped by 4 bases and J by 4 bases, with 19 bases between them. The CDR3 is 17 amino acids. Germline CDR1 and CDR2: KGHSY and FQNENV. This CDR3 reads CASSREGQLFGNEKLFF. In nucleotides, the CDR3 is TGTGCCAGCAGCCGGGAAGGACAGCTTTTCGGTAATGAAAAACTGTTTTTT.

The CDR3 spells CASTLTGRGEQYF. CDR3 coding DNA: TGTGCCAGCACCCTAACCGGTAGAGGCGAGCAGTACTTC. This chain links TRBV6-1 with TRBJ2-7; D uncertain. The CDR3 totals 13 residues. CDR1 and CDR2 (germline): MNHNS, SASEGT. Trimming removed 7 bases from V and 6 bases from J, with 16 bases in between.

Remarks on this clonotype: A read error may account for a junction end that differs from germline. The chain joins TRBV19 to TRBJ2-2, with D possibly matching TRBD2 (5 bases). Germline loops: CDR1 LNHDA, CDR2 SQIVND (reference sequence). CDR3 length: 14 residues. The CDR3 region has the DNA TGTGCCAGTAGTACATACGTGGGCACCGGGGAGCCGTTTTTT. Amino acid sequence: CASSTYVGTGEPFF.

This chain uses TRBV4-1 with TRBJ2-1; 8 nucleotides line up with TRBD1. The V gene end was trimmed by 1 base and the J gene end by 6 bases; junction bases not matched to a gene: 11. The CDR3 contains 17 residues. The germline V gene encodes CDR1 MGHRA and CDR2 YSYEKL. The CDR3 is CASSQGDRGSSGNEQFF. The CDR3 DNA sequence: TGCGCCAGCAGCCAAGGCGACAGGGGCTCATCAGGCAATGAGCAGTTCTTC.

Points on this clonotype: Germline is not matched at one junction end, which may reflect a read error. The chain is built from TRBV11-2 and TRBJ1-2, with D perhaps TRBD1 (5 bases). The CDR3 contains 14 residues. CDR1 and CDR2 from the germline V gene are SGHAT and FQNNGV. This CDR3 is CTSSLQETFYGYTF. CDR3 nucleotide sequence: TGTACCAGCAGCCTACAGGAGACCTTCTATGGCTACACCTTC.

The chain carries TRBV19 and TRBJ2-7, with 7 bases matching TRBD1. Germline CDR1 and CDR2: LNHDA and SQIVND (reference sequence). This CDR3 is 15 amino acids long. V was clipped by 5 bases and J by 0 bases; unmatched bases: 7. The CDR3 DNA reads as TGTGCCAGTAGTGAGGACAGGTCCTTCTCCTACGAGCAGTACTTC. It is translated as CASSEDRSFSYEQYF.

The table lists this clonotype with a few counts. The chain joins TRBV30 to TRBJ1-2; D remains ambiguous. Per germline, CDR1 GTSNPN and CDR2 SVGIG (reference sequence). The V end was cut by 3 bases, the J end by 2 bases, with 13 bases between. This CDR3 is built from 14 residues. This CDR3 is CAWSFGLINYGYTF. CDR3 sequence (DNA): TGTGCCTGGAGCTTCGGACTGATAAACTATGGCTACACCTTC.

The rearrangement joins TRBV12-5 to TRBJ1-1; TRBD1 is a possible D gene (6 bases). The V end was cut by 0 bases, the J end by 5 bases, with 16 bases between. The CDR3 loop spans 16 amino acids. Germline CDR1 and CDR2: LGHNT and FRNRAP. The CDR3 DNA reads TGTGCTAGTGGTTTGGTACGTCTAGGGGGTAGGACTGAAGCTTTCTTT. Its protein is CASGLVRLGGRTEAFF. The entire variable domain, with the rest obtained from reference TRBV12-5 and TRBJ1-1, is as follows: DARVTQTPRHKVTEMGQEVTMRCQPILGHNTVFWYRQTMMQGLELLAYFRNRAPLDDSGMPKDRFSAEMPDATLATLKIQPSEPRDSAVYFCASGLVRLGGRTEAFFGQGTRLTVV.

This clonotype was counted many times. This chain joins TRBV28 and TRBJ2-7; 11 bases are shared with TRBD2. CDR1 and CDR2 (germline): MDHEN, SYDVKM. The CDR3 totals 14 residues. The V segment lost 7 bases and the J segment 7 bases; nucleotides outside the gene matches: 9. The chain's CDR3 is CASTLSGRAREQYF. The CDR3 DNA reads as TGTGCCAGCACCCTTAGCGGGAGGGCCCGGGAGCAGTACTTC.

This clonotype was recorded at least ten times. The V and J genes are TRBV29-1 and TRBJ1-2; TRBD1 aligns across 12 bases. CDR1 SQVTM and CDR2 ANQGSEA come from the germline V gene. Trimming cost V 7 bases and J 6 bases; bases outside gene matches: 3. CDR3 size: 12 residues. The CDR3 nucleotides read TGCAGCGGGGACAGGGGGCAAGATGGCTACACCTTC. It yields the protein CSGDRGQDGYTF.

CDR3 DNA: TGTGCCAGCAGCTCTCTTTGCACAAGGACAAATCAGCCCCAGCATTTT. The encoded protein is CASSSLCTRTNQPQHF. The V call is TRBV7-4, the J call TRBJ1-5; possible D gene TRBD1, 5 bases. The V end was cut by 4 bases, the J end by 4 bases, with 17 bases between. Germline CDR1 reads SGHVT; CDR2 reads SQSDAQ. The CDR3 is made up of 16 amino acids.

This clonotype was counted between two and nine times. V is TRBV12-3 or TRBV12-4 and J is TRBJ2-1, with D possibly matching TRBD2 (5 bases). CDR3 length equals 14 residues. V shed 1 base and J shed 9 bases, with 13 bases lying between them. DNA for the CDR3: TGTGCCAGCAGTTTAGGGGAGACGGGTGGTGAGCAGTTCTTC. Its protein is CASSLGETGGEQFF.

This clonotype was picked up a small number of times. The J gene is TRBJ2-5, the V gene TRBV27; tentative D call: TRBD2 (6 bases). Germline values: CDR1 MNHEY, CDR2 SMNVEV (reference sequence). The V end lost 4 bases, the J end lost 6 bases, and 24 bases lay between the germline ends. The CDR3 runs 17 residues. The CDR3: CASSSPARDPARKTQYF. CDR3 in DNA: TGTGCCAGCAGTTCCCCGGCGCGGGACCCGGCCAGGAAGACCCAGTACTTC.

The chain uses TRBV29-1 and TRBJ2-3; D perhaps matches TRBD2 (6 bases). V lost 7 bases, J lost 0 bases, and 26 bases lay in between. The CDR3 loop spans 18 amino acids. Per the germline V gene, CDR1 is SQVTM and CDR2 is ANQGSEA. The CDR3 DNA sequence: TGCAGCGCCACCTTAGCGGACTCCCCCGCGGGTAGCACAGATACGCAGTATTTT. Its protein is CSATLADSPAGSTDTQYF.

This clonotype appeared a few times. This rearrangement joins TRBV7-3 to TRBJ1-6, with a tentative D call TRBD1 (5 bases). CDR1 is SGHTA and CDR2 is FQGTGA in the germline V gene. Trimming took off 4 bases at V and 10 bases at J, with 11 bases between the two ends. The CDR3 consists of 13 residues. In DNA form, the CDR3 reads TGTGCCAGCAGCTCGGGGACCGCATCACCCCTCCACTTT. It codes for CASSSGTASPLHF.

The chain recombines TRBV10-3 with TRBJ2-7; 7 bases match TRBD2. V lost 6 bases to trimming and J lost 0 bases; unmatched junction nucleotides: 11. The CDR3 length is 16 residues. Per germline, CDR1 ENHRY and CDR2 SYGVKD. The CDR3 sequence: CAIRGSAGAHSYEQYF. The CDR3 nucleotides are TGTGCCATCAGGGGGTCGGCGGGAGCGCACTCCTACGAGCAGTACTTC.

The count of this clonotype is one. The chain employs TRBV5-1 and TRBJ2-5; D gene ambiguous. Germline V gives CDR1 SGHRS, CDR2 YFSETQ. V lost 5 bases to trimming and J lost 1 base, with 9 bases between them. This CDR3 comprises 13 residues. DNA of the CDR3: TGCGCCAGCAGTCAAGCACTCCAAGAGACCCAGTACTTC. This sequence encodes CASSQALQETQYF.

This clonotype has only a few counts. This chain uses TRBV27 with TRBJ1-1; a weak D match, TRBD1 (6 bases). The CDR3 totals 13 residues. Trimming shortened V by 2 bases and J by 7 bases, and 11 bases separated the two germline ends. Germline assignment: CDR1 MNHEY and CDR2 SMNVEV (reference sequence). The CDR3, as DNA: TGTGCCAGCAGTTTACCAGGGGTAGGTGAAGCTTTCTTT. Its translation is CASSLPGVGEAFF.

As for this clonotype: A much larger clone lies one base from this, so it may be a read error. Given the absence of the conserved phenylalanine or tryptophan at the CDR3 end, a read error is likely. V gene TRBV20-1 combines with J gene TRBJ2-1, with a possible D match to TRBD2 (6 bases). V was cut by 3 bases and J by 6 bases, with 15 bases left in between. CDR3 length: 14 amino acids. From germline, CDR1 is DFQATT and CDR2 SNEGSKA (reference sequence). The CDR3 reads CSARGGARLNEQFL. DNA for the CDR3: TGCAGTGCTAGGGGGGGAGCCCGTCTCAATGAGCAGTTCCTC.

About this clonotype itself: Possible read error: a much larger clone is one base away. The chain links TRBV28 to TRBJ2-5; no clear D. The V end was cut by 5 bases, the J end by 13 bases, with 17 bases between. The CDR3 sequence is 12 residues long. The germline CDR1 and CDR2 sequences are MDHEN and SYDVKM. The CDR3 sequence is CASSHPENARYF. For the CDR3, the DNA is TGTGCCAGCAGTCACCCTGAGAATGCCCGGTACTTC.

The chain joins TRBV29-1 to TRBJ2-1, with a possible D match to TRBD1 (5 bases). Germline V gene data show CDR1 as SQVTM and CDR2 as ANQGSEA. V was shortened by 7 bases and J by 0 bases, with 10 bases between the two germline ends. The CDR3 is made up of 13 amino acids. The CDR3 DNA reads as TGCAGCGCAACAGGTAGCTCCTACAATGAGCAGTTCTTC. Amino acid sequence: CSATGSSYNEQFF.

This clonotype has ten or more counts. The V gene is TRBV7-2, the J gene TRBJ2-2; D is undetermined. Deletions cut 1 base from V and 8 bases from J, with 14 bases between. The CDR3 is 15 residues long. The germline CDR1 and CDR2 sequences are SGHTA and FQGNSA. The CDR3 spells CASSLVTFSSGELFF. CDR3 nucleotides: TGTGCCAGCAGCTTAGTAACCTTCTCTTCTGGGGAGCTGTTTTTT.

The chain carries TRBV6-2 or TRBV6-3 and TRBJ1-1, with 7 bases that match TRBD1. CDR3 length: 14 amino acids. Unmatched junction bases numbered 8, after V lost 6 bases and J lost 4 bases. Germline CDR1 and CDR2: MNHEY and SVGEGT. The CDR3 reads CASRETGYGTEAFF. The CDR3 coding sequence is TGTGCCAGCAGAGAGACAGGGTACGGCACTGAAGCTTTCTTT.

This clonotype came up many times. The rearrangement uses TRBV12-3 or TRBV12-4 and TRBJ2-5; weak D call: TRBD2 (5 bases). Deletions cut 1 base from V and 0 bases from J, with 6 bases between. The CDR3 is 14 residues long. In DNA form, the CDR3 reads TGTGCCAGCAGTTTAGTGCGGGACCAAGAGACCCAGTACTTC. Amino acid sequence: CASSLVRDQETQYF.

In its sample, this clonotype was seen a few times. The V and J genes are TRBV27 and TRBJ1-6, with D possibly being TRBD1 (5 bases). The CDR3 is 13 amino acids. Germline V gene data show CDR1 as MNHEY and CDR2 as SMNVEV (reference sequence). With 8 bases removed from V and 9 bases from J, the gap between germline ends came to 14 bases. The CDR3 nucleotides are TGTGCCAGCCGCACCGGGAGGGGTTCACCCCTCCACTTT. It codes for CASRTGRGSPLHF.

The sample holds many counts of this clonotype. This CDR3 is CASSSRAGVVTDTQYF. CDR3 DNA: TGTGCCAGCAGTTCTAGAGCGGGAGTTGTTACAGATACGCAGTATTTT. The V gene is TRBV11-2, the J gene TRBJ2-3, with 8 nucleotides matching TRBD2. V lost 6 bases and J lost 3; bases outside the gene matches: 11. Germline V gives CDR1 SGHAT, CDR2 FQNNGV. The CDR3 loop spans 16 amino acids.

The chain has TRBV7-3 and TRBJ2-5; 8 positions match TRBD2. The length of the CDR3 is 16 residues. Trimming took 3 bases from V and 4 from J; bases not matched to a gene: 10. The germline V gene encodes CDR1 SGHTA and CDR2 FQGTGA. This CDR3 is CASSFTGRAGGETQYF. CDR3 sequence (DNA): TGTGCCAGCAGCTTCACCGGACGGGCGGGGGGAGAGACCCAGTACTTC.

The rearrangement links TRBV5-4 to TRBJ2-1; a weak D match, TRBD1 (6 bases). Germline CDR1 is SGHNT and CDR2 is YYREEE (reference sequence). The CDR3 is 13 amino acids. The V end lost 3 bases, the J end lost 8 bases, and 12 bases lay between the germline ends. The CDR3 is CASSSGTNDEQFF. For the CDR3, the DNA is TGTGCCAGCAGCTCCGGGACAAACGATGAGCAGTTCTTC.

In its sample, this clonotype was seen many times. V gene TRBV7-2 combines with J gene TRBJ1-2; weak D call: TRBD1 (5 bases). The V end was cut by 5 bases, the J end by 4 bases, with 17 bases between. The CDR3 runs 15 residues. Germline CDR1 is SGHTA and CDR2 is FQGNSA. DNA for the CDR3: TGTGCCAGCAGCCCAATGCGGGGGGGGATCTATGGCTACACCTTC. Encoded protein: CASSPMRGGIYGYTF.